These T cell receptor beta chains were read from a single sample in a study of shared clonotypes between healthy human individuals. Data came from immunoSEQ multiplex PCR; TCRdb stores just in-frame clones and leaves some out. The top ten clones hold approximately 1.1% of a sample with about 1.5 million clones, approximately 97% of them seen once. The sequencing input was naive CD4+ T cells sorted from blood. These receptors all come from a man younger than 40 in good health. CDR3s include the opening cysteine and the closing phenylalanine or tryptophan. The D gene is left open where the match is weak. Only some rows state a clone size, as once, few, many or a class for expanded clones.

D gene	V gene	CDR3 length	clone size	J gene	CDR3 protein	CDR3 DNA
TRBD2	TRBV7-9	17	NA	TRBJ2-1	CASSLGSLAGEFNEQFF	TGTGCCAGCAGCTTAGGATCCCTAGCGGGAGAGTTTAATGAGCAGTTCTTC
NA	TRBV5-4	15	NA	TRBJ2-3	CASSLSSASTDTQYF	TGTGCCAGCAGCTTGTCTAGCGCTAGCACAGATACGCAGTATTTT
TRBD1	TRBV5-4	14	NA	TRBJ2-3	CASSIGQGVDTQYF	TGTGCCAGCAGCATCGGACAGGGGGTTGATACGCAGTATTTT
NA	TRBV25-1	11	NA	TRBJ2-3	CATGLGDTQYF	TGTGCTACCGGGCTGGGGGATACGCAGTATTTT
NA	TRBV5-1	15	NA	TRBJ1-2	CASSLVPVGVHGYTF	TGCGCCAGCAGCTTGGTTCCAGTGGGGGTTCACGGCTACACCTTC
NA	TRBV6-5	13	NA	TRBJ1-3	CASSYLKGNTIYF	TGTGCCAGCAGTTACTTGAAAGGAAACACCATATATTTT
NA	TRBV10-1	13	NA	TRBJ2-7	CASRPGPAYEQYF	TGCGCCAGCAGACCCGGACCAGCCTACGAGCAGTACTTC
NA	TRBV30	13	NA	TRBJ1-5	CAWSMGPNQPQHF	TGTGCCTGGAGTATGGGGCCCAATCAGCCCCAGCATTTT
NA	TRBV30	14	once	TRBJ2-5	CAWSRFGGGKTQYF	TGTGCCTGGAGTCGATTCGGGGGTGGAAAGACCCAGTACTTC
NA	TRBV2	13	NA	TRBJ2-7	CASSERVPYEQYF	TGTGCCAGCAGTGAACGGGTACCCTACGAGCAGTACTTC
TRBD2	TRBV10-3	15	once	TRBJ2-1	CAISEWLAGDNEQFF	TGTGCCATCAGTGAGTGGCTAGCGGGTGATAATGAGCAGTTCTTC
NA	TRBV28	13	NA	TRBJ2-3	CASSGPDRDTQYF	TGTGCCAGCAGTGGACCGGACAGAGATACGCAGTATTTT
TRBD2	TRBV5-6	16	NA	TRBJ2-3	CASSFSGRALTDTQYF	TGTGCCAGCAGCTTTAGCGGGAGGGCCCTCACAGATACGCAGTATTTT
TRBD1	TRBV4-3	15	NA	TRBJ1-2	CASSQGTGGIYGYTF	TGCGCCAGCAGCCAAGGGACAGGGGGCATCTATGGCTACACCTTC
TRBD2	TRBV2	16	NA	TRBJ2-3	CASLPRHGLAGGTQYF	TGTGCCAGCCTACCCCGGCACGGACTAGCGGGAGGGACACAGTATTTT
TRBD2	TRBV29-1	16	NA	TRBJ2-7	CSVEAPGLAGPYEQYF	TGCAGCGTTGAAGCCCCCGGACTAGCGGGCCCCTACGAGCAGTACTTC
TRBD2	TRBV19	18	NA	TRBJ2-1	CASSLTLAGRHSYNEQFF	TGTGCCAGTAGCCTGACCCTAGCGGGACGTCATTCTTACAATGAGCAGTTCTTC
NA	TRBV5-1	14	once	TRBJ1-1	CASSLVPGFTEAFF	TGCGCCAGCAGCTTGGTACCCGGTTTTACTGAAGCTTTCTTT
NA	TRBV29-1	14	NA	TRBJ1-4	CSVVGQSTNEKLFF	TGCAGCGTCGTAGGACAGTCAACTAATGAAAAACTGTTTTTT
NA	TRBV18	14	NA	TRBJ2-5	CASSPGRDQETQYF	TGTGCCAGCTCACCGGGACGGGACCAAGAGACCCAGTACTTC
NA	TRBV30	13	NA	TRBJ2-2	CAWSIRDTGELFF	TGTGCCTGGAGTATCAGAGACACCGGGGAGCTGTTTTTT
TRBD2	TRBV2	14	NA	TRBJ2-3	CASNLAGVADTQYF	TGTGCCAGCAATCTAGCGGGAGTCGCAGATACGCAGTATTTT
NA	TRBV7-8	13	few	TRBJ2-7	CASSRGLSYEQYF	TGTGCCAGCAGCCGGGGGTTATCCTACGAGCAGTACTTC
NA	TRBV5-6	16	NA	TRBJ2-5	CASSLRFGIAQETQYF	TGTGCCAGCAGCCTCAGATTCGGGATCGCCCAGGAGACCCAGTACTTC
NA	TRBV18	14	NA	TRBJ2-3	CASSPGPRADTQYF	TGTGCCAGCTCACCAGGGCCCCGTGCAGATACGCAGTATTTT
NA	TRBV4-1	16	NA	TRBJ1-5	CASSQDWGAQGQPQHF	TGCGCCAGCAGCCAAGATTGGGGGGCGCAAGGTCAGCCCCAGCATTTT
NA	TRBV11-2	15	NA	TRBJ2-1	CASSPTNLLYNEQFF	TGTGCCAGCAGCCCAACTAACCTCCTCTACAATGAGCAGTTCTTC
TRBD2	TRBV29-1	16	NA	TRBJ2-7	CSARLAGKGRDYEQYF	TGCAGCGCGAGACTAGCGGGTAAGGGCAGGGACTACGAGCAGTACTTC
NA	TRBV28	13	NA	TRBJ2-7	CASSSQTGYEQYF	TGTGCCAGCAGTTCTCAGACAGGATACGAGCAGTACTTC
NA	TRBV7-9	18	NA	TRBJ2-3	CASTLVPLPPLLTDTQYF	TGTGCCAGCACTCTAGTCCCTTTACCCCCGTTATTAACAGATACGCAGTATTTT
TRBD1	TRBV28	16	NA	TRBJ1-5	CASSLWLGQGNQPQHF	TGTGCCAGCAGTTTATGGCTGGGACAGGGCAATCAGCCCCAGCATTTT
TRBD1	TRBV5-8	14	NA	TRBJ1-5	CASSLQGAVKPQHF	TGTGCCAGCAGCTTACAGGGGGCGGTGAAGCCCCAGCATTTT
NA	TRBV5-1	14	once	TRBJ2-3	CASSPQQYTDTQYF	TGCGCCAGCAGCCCCCAACAGTACACAGATACGCAGTATTTT
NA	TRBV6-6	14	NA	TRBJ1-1	CASSYGQGNTEAFF	TGTGCCAGCAGTTACGGTCAGGGAAACACTGAAGCTTTCTTT
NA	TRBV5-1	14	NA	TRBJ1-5	CASSLRGGNQPQHF	TGCGCCAGCAGCTTGAGAGGCGGCAATCAGCCCCAGCATTTT
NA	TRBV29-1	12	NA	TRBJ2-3	CSVKDSPYTQYF	TGCAGCGTCAAAGACAGTCCGTATACGCAGTATTTT
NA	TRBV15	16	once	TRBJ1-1	CATSRVVGRSNTEAFF	TGTGCCACCAGCAGAGTAGTAGGGCGATCGAACACTGAAGCTTTCTTT